A selection of T cell receptor beta chains follows, all from one sample in a study of CD8+ T cells in alopecia areata. Repertoires were generated with immunoSEQ multiplex PCR, while TCRdb's copy carries only in-frame clones and drops some. The data hold 150,000 to 200,000 clones, with 67% observed a single time. This specimen consisted of CD8+ T cells sorted from blood, obtained at week 0. These receptors were obtained from a human donor with alopecia areata. The CDR3 runs from the conserved cysteine through the conserved F or W. The D gene is left open where the match is weak. Size tells how often a clone was seen (once, few, many) or the class of an expanded clone, and some rows leave it out.

D gene,clone size,V gene,J gene,CDR3 protein,CDR3 DNA
-,few,TRBV13,TRBJ2-7,CASSQGRTYEQYF,TGTGCCAGCAGCCAGGGACGGACCTACGAGCAGTACTTC
TRBD1,-,TRBV30,TRBJ1-1,CAWGGQGLIDRNTEAFF,TGTGCCTGGGGGGGACAGGGACTGATAGATAGGAACACTGAAGCTTTCTTT
TRBD1,few,TRBV2,TRBJ2-3,CASRGQGRDTQYF,TGTGCCAGCAGAGGACAGGGAAGAGATACGCAGTATTTT
-,-,TRBV2,TRBJ1-1,CASSENGLNTEAFF,TGTGCCAGCAGTGAAAATGGATTGAACACTGAAGCTTTCTTT
TRBD2,-,TRBV9,TRBJ2-5,CASTQGSGRARETQYF,TGTGCCAGCACCCAAGGGAGCGGGAGGGCCCGGGAGACCCAGTACTTC
-,-,TRBV9,TRBJ2-7,CASSVVPGTYEQYF,TGTGCCAGCAGCGTAGTGCCGGGGACCTACGAGCAGTACTTC
-,once,TRBV2,TRBJ1-2,CASSESGDEGYTF,TGTGCCAGCAGTGAATCAGGGGATGAAGGCTACACCTTC
TRBD1,-,TRBV13,TRBJ1-2,CASSLGGDRAANYGYTF,TGTGCCAGCAGCCTTGGGGGGGACAGGGCGGCTAACTATGGCTACACCTTC
-,-,TRBV11-2,TRBJ2-6,CASSLFSDSGANVLTF,TGTGCCAGCAGCTTATTTTCCGACTCTGGGGCCAACGTCCTGACTTTC
TRBD2,-,TRBV4-2,TRBJ2-1,CASSARRSAGGPSDNEQFF,TGTGCCAGCAGCGCCCGTAGGTCAGCGGGGGGCCCTTCCGACAATGAGCAGTTCTTC
-,-,TRBV2,TRBJ2-2,CASMRYTGELFF,TGTGCCAGCATGCGGTACACCGGGGAGCTGTTTTTT
-,once,TRBV5-6,TRBJ1-4,CASSLILNEKLFF,TGTGCCAGCAGCTTGATCCTAAATGAAAAACTGTTTTTT
-,-,TRBV27,TRBJ2-5,CASSPGPGSQETQYF,TGTGCCAGCAGTCCAGGCCCGGGGTCGCAAGAGACCCAGTACTTC
-,-,TRBV27,TRBJ2-7,CASSLAEQYF,TGTGCCAGCAGTTTAGCCGAGCAGTACTTC
-,-,TRBV29-1,TRBJ1-1,CRVGGGEAFF,TGCAGGGTCGGGGGTGGTGAAGCTTTCTTT
-,-,TRBV4-2,TRBJ1-1,CASSQETGLNTEAFF,TGTGCCAGCAGCCAGGAGACAGGCTTGAACACTGAAGCTTTCTTT
-,-,TRBV29-1,TRBJ2-1,CSVFMGPYNEQFF,TGCAGCGTTTTTATGGGGCCCTACAATGAGCAGTTCTTC
TRBD1,-,TRBV4-1,TRBJ2-7,CASSQVDRGRVEQYF,TGCGCCAGCAGCCAAGTTGACAGGGGGCGCGTTGAGCAGTACTTC
-,-,TRBV27,TRBJ2-3,CASSPSQADTQYF,TGTGCCAGCAGTCCCTCGCAGGCAGATACGCAGTATTTT
TRBD2,-,TRBV5-1,TRBJ2-1,CASSWTSADEQFF,TGCGCCAGCAGCTGGACTAGCGCTGATGAGCAGTTCTTC
-,-,TRBV25-1,TRBJ2-3,CASSEGGSQDTQYF,TGTGCCAGCAGTGAAGGCGGCAGCCAAGATACGCAGTATTTT
-,-,TRBV5-6,TRBJ1-2,CASSSPGGPGYGYTF,TGTGCCAGCAGCTCCCCCGGAGGCCCGGGGTATGGCTACACCTTC
-,-,TRBV29-1,TRBJ1-2,CSGRDSYGYTF,TGCAGCGGCCGGGATTCCTATGGCTACACCTTC
-,few,TRBV29-1,TRBJ2-7,CSVEDPGAAAYEQYF,TGCAGCGTTGAAGATCCAGGGGCCGCCGCCTACGAGCAGTACTTC
TRBD1,-,TRBV29-1,TRBJ2-2,CSVMDRGIVNTGELFF,TGCAGCGTTATGGACAGGGGGATTGTGAACACCGGGGAGCTGTTTTTT
TRBD1,-,TRBV14,TRBJ2-5,CASRPTGTGRWTQYF,TGTGCCAGCAGACCAACCGGGACAGGGAGGTGGACCCAGTACTTC
-,-,TRBV4-1,TRBJ2-1,CASSQAGSEQFF,TGCGCCAGCAGCCAAGCGGGAAGTGAGCAGTTCTTC
TRBD2,-,TRBV5-1,TRBJ2-7,CASSLAMASGDHSYEQYF,TGCGCCAGCAGCTTGGCTATGGCTAGCGGGGACCATTCCTACGAGCAGTACTTC
-,-,TRBV25-1,TRBJ2-5,CASTDRTQETQYF,TGTGCCAGCACAGACAGGACCCAAGAGACCCAGTACTTC
TRBD1,-,TRBV13,TRBJ2-7,CASSLGQGVYEQYF,TGTGCCAGCAGCTTGGGACAGGGGGTTTACGAGCAGTACTTC
TRBD1,-,TRBV7-9,TRBJ2-5,CASSPQTGVETQYF,TGTGCCAGCAGCCCACAGACAGGGGTGGAGACCCAGTACTTC
-,few,TRBV29-1,TRBJ2-6,CSVVSRSAGANVLTF,TGCAGCGTTGTTTCGCGGTCAGCTGGGGCCAACGTCCTGACTTTC
-,-,TRBV2,TRBJ2-1,CARGAGLEQFF,TGTGCCAGGGGGGCTGGTTTGGAGCAGTTCTTC
-,-,TRBV30,TRBJ1-2,CAWSQRGFDGYTF,TGTGCCTGGAGCCAAAGGGGATTCGATGGCTACACCTTC
TRBD1,few,TRBV29-1,TRBJ1-2,CSVYGQGALRGYGYTF,TGCAGCGTTTACGGACAGGGGGCGCTTCGAGGGTATGGCTACACCTTC
TRBD1,-,TRBV30,TRBJ2-7,CAWSSTGPPTYF,TGTGCCTGGAGTTCGACAGGGCCTCCCACTTACTTC
-,few,TRBV20-1,TRBJ1-1,CSCGANTEAFF,TGCAGTTGTGGGGCGAACACTGAAGCTTTCTTT
TRBD1,-,TRBV29-1,TRBJ2-2,CSGTGTGRTGELFF,TGCAGCGGGACCGGGACAGGACGAACCGGGGAGCTGTTTTTT
-,-,TRBV7-8,TRBJ1-3,CASSYDWNTIYF,TGTGCCAGCAGCTACGATTGGAACACCATATATTTT
-,-,TRBV7-9,TRBJ2-2,CAGGTGSTGELFF,TGTGCCGGGGGAACAGGATCCACCGGGGAGCTGTTTTTT
TRBD1,-,TRBV5-1,TRBJ1-2,CASREQGAGYTF,TGCGCCAGCAGAGAGCAGGGGGCTGGCTACACCTTC
TRBD2,few,TRBV5-1,TRBJ2-1,CASSLEYSGGDEQFF,TGCGCCAGCAGCTTGGAATATAGCGGGGGCGATGAGCAGTTCTTC
-,once,TRBV27,TRBJ2-6,CASKTMDPGKVLGGSGANVLTF,TGTGCCAGTAAAACCATGGACCCAGGGAAGGTCCTAGGGGGTTCTGGGGCCAACGTCCTGACTTTC
-,-,TRBV4-1,TRBJ2-1,CASSQAGNEQFF,TGCGCCAGCAGCCAGGCGGGAAATGAGCAGTTCTTC
-,-,TRBV10-3,TRBJ1-1,CAIMRDTRSEAFF,TGTGCCATAATGAGGGACACACGCTCTGAAGCTTTCTTT
-,-,TRBV29-1,TRBJ1-1,CSVPRTGLNTEAFF,TGCAGCGTCCCCCGCACAGGGTTGAACACTGAAGCTTTCTTT
-,-,TRBV5-1,TRBJ2-7,CASSSEQGTEREQYF,TGCGCCAGCAGCTCGGAACAGGGAACCGAACGCGAGCAGTACTTC
-,-,TRBV19,TRBJ1-5,CATQIQGGTNQPQHF,TGTGCCACCCAAATTCAAGGGGGGACTAATCAGCCCCAGCATTTT
-,-,TRBV9,TRBJ1-5,CASSGDIGNQPQHF,TGTGCCAGCAGCGGGGACATAGGCAATCAGCCCCAGCATTTT
-,-,TRBV5-6,TRBJ1-2,CASVSRGPPAYGYTF,TGTGCCAGCGTGTCTCGTGGACCCCCAGCCTATGGCTACACCTTC
TRBD1,few,TRBV7-9,TRBJ2-1,CASSMGDREYNEQFF,TGTGCCAGCAGCATGGGGGACAGAGAATACAATGAGCAGTTCTTC
-,-,TRBV11-2,TRBJ1-5,CATSRGSNQPQHF,TGTGCCACTTCACGGGGGAGCAATCAGCCCCAGCATTTT